These 29 T cell receptor beta chains share one sample of origin, sequenced in a study of T cell repertoires in cytomegalovirus infection. TCRdb passed the reads through MiXCR, listing each CDR3 protein once. The data hold roughly 120,000 distinct CDR3 sequences, with around 32% observed a single time. No antigen has been assigned to these receptors. The sequencing here drew on CD8+ T cells from cultured PBMCs, taken from culture after CMV antigen stimulation. All receptors derive from a human donor in good health (CMV status not recorded). Some clones in this sample may be carry-over from other donors' samples.

The rearrangement uses TRBV7-2 and TRBJ1-3; D call uncertain. Trimming pared 10 bases from V and 2 bases from J, leaving 15 bases between. Germline V lookup: CDR1 SGHTA, CDR2 FQGNSA. The CDR3 has 14 residues. CDR3 sequence reads: CATSDGSTGNTIYF. The CDR3, as DNA: TGTGCCACCTCAGACGGCAGCACTGGAAACACCATATATTTT.

V is TRBV15 and J is TRBJ2-7; D is possibly TRBD1 (6 bases). The CDR3 contains 15 residues. V dropped 5 bases and J dropped 3 bases, with 17 bases sitting between them. Per germline, CDR1 LNHNV and CDR2 YYDKDF (reference sequence). CDR3 sequence (DNA): TGTGCCACCAGCCCACCCGGGCAGGGGTTCTACGAGCAGTACTTC. Translating it yields CATSPPGQGFYEQYF.

This chain joins TRBV7-2 and TRBJ2-3; the match to TRBD2 covers 10 bases. The V segment lost 5 bases and the J segment 5 bases; nucleotides outside the gene matches: 19. This CDR3 region has 19 residues. Germline V gives CDR1 SGHTA, CDR2 FQGNSA. Here the CDR3 reads CASSLSPSAERGGLDTQYF. In nucleotides, the CDR3 is TGTGCCAGCAGCCTCTCTCCGTCGGCGGAGCGGGGGGGCCTAGATACGCAGTATTTT.

The V and J genes are TRBV6-5 and TRBJ1-1; the match to TRBD1 covers 12 bases. The V segment lost 7 bases and the J segment 6 bases; nucleotides outside the gene matches: 15. There are 17 residues in the CDR3. Germline CDR1 is MNHEY and CDR2 is SVGAGI. This CDR3 reads CASTNVRDRGLSSEAFF. In DNA form, the CDR3 reads TGTGCCAGCACCAATGTCCGGGACAGGGGGCTATCATCTGAAGCTTTCTTT.

This rearrangement joins TRBV29-1 to TRBJ2-1; tentatively, D is TRBD1 or TRBD2 (5 bases each). The ends were cut back, 0 bases at V and 0 bases at J, with 12 bases in the middle. CDR1 is SQVTM and CDR2 is ANQGSEA in the germline V gene. The CDR3 extends over 16 amino acids. CDR3 region: CSVEDLAGSSYNEQFF. The DNA of the CDR3 is TGCAGCGTTGAAGATCTCGCAGGGAGCTCCTACAATGAGCAGTTCTTC.

This clonotype was recorded once. The rearrangement joins TRBV15 to TRBJ1-5, with D hard to call. CDR3 length: 14 amino acids. V gave up 10 bases and J gave up 3 bases, with 16 bases separating them. Germline CDR1 reads LNHNV; CDR2 reads YYDKDF (reference sequence). The CDR3 reads CAIGILPSNQPQHF. CDR3 nucleotide sequence: TGTGCCATCGGGATCCTTCCCTCCAATCAGCCCCAGCATTTT.

This clonotype has more than one count but fewer than ten. The chain uses TRBV7-9 and TRBJ2-1; 7 bases line up with TRBD1. CDR1 and CDR2 from the germline V gene are SEHNR and FQNEAQ (reference sequence). The CDR3 runs to 13 residues. The J segment lost 5 bases and the V segment lost 5 bases, leaving 3 bases of the junction unmatched. The CDR3 spells CASSPGTDNEQFF. The CDR3 nucleotides read TGTGCCAGCAGCCCGGGGACAGACAATGAGCAGTTCTTC.

V is TRBV19 and J is TRBJ1-1, with 9 bases fitting TRBD1. Germline CDR1 reads LNHDA; CDR2 reads SQIVND (reference sequence). The CDR3 sequence is 12 residues long. V dropped 8 bases and J dropped 3; count of bases not matched to a gene: 1. The CDR3: CASGQGYTEAFF. The CDR3 region has the DNA TGTGCCAGTGGACAGGGGTACACTGAAGCTTTCTTT.

This clonotype was counted once. CDR3 loop: CASSPGTDFDSNQPQHF. The CDR3 DNA sequence: TGTGCCAGCAGTCCCGGGACAGACTTCGATAGCAATCAGCCCCAGCATTTT. V usage is TRBV7-6 and J usage is TRBJ1-5; 7 bases line up with TRBD1. This CDR3 has 17 amino acids. Germline V gene sequence: CDR1 SGHVS, CDR2 FNYEAQ. V was pared by 6 bases and J by 0 bases, with 11 bases of the junction left unmatched.

The chain employs TRBV4-1 and TRBJ1-2, with 7 nucleotides matching TRBD1. Germline V gene sequence: CDR1 MGHRA, CDR2 YSYEKL. V shed 4 bases, J shed 6 bases, and the junction held 11 bases outside the gene matches. This CDR3 comprises 15 residues. Here the CDR3 DNA reads TGCGCCAGCAGCCCTCGACAGGGACTTTCGGATGGCTACACCTTC. The encoded protein is CASSPRQGLSDGYTF.

Comment on this clonotype: No conserved phenylalanine or tryptophan ends this CDR3, so it is likely a read error. The chain uses TRBV3-1 and TRBJ1-1, with 7 positions matching TRBD1. The germline gives CDR1 LGHDT, CDR2 YNNKEL (reference sequence). There are 15 residues in the CDR3. Trimming at V came to 0 bases and at J to 6 bases, leaving 7 bases not matched to a gene. CDR3 residues: CASSQERGGVPEAFL. The CDR3 nucleotides read TGTGCCAGCAGCCAAGAAAGAGGGGGCGTCCCTGAAGCTTTCCTT.

This clonotype was observed a handful of times. The V and J genes are TRBV4-1 and TRBJ2-1; 8 bases line up with TRBD2. V lost 4 bases, J lost 5 bases, and 7 bases stayed unmatched. The length of the CDR3 is 15 residues. In germline, CDR1 is MGHRA, CDR2 YSYEKL. DNA for the CDR3: TGCGCCAGCAGCCCGCCGAGCGGGGGACACAATGAGCAGTTCTTC. Protein: CASSPPSGGHNEQFF.

About this clonotype itself: This clone may be a read error of a much larger clone one base away. This sequence joins TRBV6-9 and TRBJ2-5; 12 bases match TRBD1. The germline gives CDR1 MNHGY, CDR2 SVAAGI. This CDR3 is built from 20 residues. The CDR3 sequence: CASSYLPPGQGADSQESQYF. In nucleotides, the CDR3 is TGTGCCAGCAGTTACCTTCCTCCGGGACAGGGGGCCGATTCTCAAGAGTCCCAGTACTTC.

The rearrangement joins TRBV12-3 or TRBV12-4 to TRBJ1-2; D may be TRBD1 (6 bases). Trimming stripped 3 bases from V and 4 bases from J, with 12 bases between. The CDR3 totals 14 residues. CDR3 protein: CASSLLDRPYGYTF. The CDR3, as DNA: TGTGCCAGCAGTTTGCTGGACAGACCCTATGGCTACACCTTC.

There are a few counts of this clonotype. This chain links TRBV4-2 with TRBJ2-7, with 11 nucleotides matching TRBD1. The CDR3 is made up of 15 amino acids. The germline V gene has CDR1 LGHNA and CDR2 YNFKEQ. The V and J ends lost 5 bases and 3 bases, in that order; junction bases with no gene match: 6. CDR3 in DNA: TGTGCCAGCAGCGCTGGACAGGGGGCTAACTACGAGCAGTACTTC. Translating it yields CASSAGQGANYEQYF.

This clonotype turned up a few times. CDR3: CASSQARQAEQFF. DNA of the CDR3: TGTGCCAGCAGCCAAGCCCGCCAGGCGGAGCAGTTCTTC. This chain connects TRBV4-2 to TRBJ2-1; D unclear. Trimming cost V 1 base and J 10 bases, with 11 bases left between them. Per the germline V gene, CDR1 is LGHNA and CDR2 is YNFKEQ. There are 13 residues in the CDR3.

The genes are TRBV5-8 and TRBJ2-7; D not certain. Trimming stripped 3 bases from V and 0 bases from J, with 13 bases between. The CDR3 is 15 residues long. Germline V gene data show CDR1 as SGHTS and CDR2 as YDEGEE. CDR3: CASSSLRRSSYEQYF. The DNA for the CDR3 is TGTGCCAGCAGCTCCCTTCGAAGGAGCTCCTACGAGCAGTACTTC.

This sequence joins TRBV4-1 and TRBJ1-1; weak D call: TRBD1 (6 bases). This CDR3 spans 15 amino acids. The V and J ends lost 1 base and 5 bases respectively, with 14 bases between them. Germline V gene lookup returns CDR1 MGHRA and CDR2 YSYEKL. The CDR3 loop is CASSQVGGAVTEAFF. The CDR3 DNA reads TGCGCCAGCAGCCAAGTCGGGGGGGCGGTAACTGAAGCTTTCTTT.

V is TRBV10-3 and J is TRBJ2-7; D may be TRBD2 (5 bases). The V and J ends lost 8 bases and 0 bases respectively, with 11 bases between them. This CDR3 spans 13 amino acids. Germline-derived CDR1 and CDR2 are ENHRY and SYGVKD. CDR3 sequence reads: CAIRPGSSYEQYF. In DNA, the CDR3 is TGTGCCATCCGACCGGGGAGCTCCTACGAGCAGTACTTC.

The sample holds a few counts of this clonotype. This chain connects TRBV7-2 to TRBJ2-3, with D hard to call. The CDR3 has 15 residues. Germline V gene data show CDR1 as SGHTA and CDR2 as FQGNSA. V was cut by 0 bases and J by 2 bases, with 9 bases left in between. CDR3 in DNA: TGTGCCAGCAGCTTAGCCCCAAGCATCACAGATACGCAGTATTTT. This gives the protein CASSLAPSITDTQYF.

This clonotype was seen a handful of times. The chain uses TRBV20-1 and TRBJ1-5, with D possibly being TRBD1 (6 bases). This CDR3 spans 15 amino acids. V dropped 6 bases and J dropped 4 bases, with 19 bases sitting between them. Germline V gene sequence: CDR1 DFQATT, CDR2 SNEGSKA (reference sequence). Here the CDR3 DNA reads TGCAGTGCCTGGGGTGGGACAAAGGGGAATCAGCCCCAGCATTTT. Translation gives CSAWGGTKGNQPQHF.

The J gene is TRBJ2-1, the V gene TRBV5-1, with 10 bases fitting TRBD2. The CDR3 runs to 18 residues. The trim removed 3 bases at V and 2 bases at J, leaving 11 bases unmatched. Germline lookup yields CDR1 SGHRS and CDR2 YFSETQ. The chain's CDR3 is CASSWDLNGTSAYNEQFF. The CDR3 DNA sequence: TGCGCCAGCAGCTGGGACCTTAATGGGACTAGCGCCTACAATGAGCAGTTCTTC.

CDR3 sequence (DNA): TGTGCCAGCAGCTTAAGAAACAGGGAATCGACTAACTATGGCTACACCTTC. This codes for CASSLRNRESTNYGYTF. The chain carries TRBV7-8 and TRBJ1-2; the D gene is possibly TRBD1 (6 bases). This CDR3 is 17 amino acids long. Germline CDR1 is SGHVS and CDR2 is FQNEAQ. V lost 2 bases to trimming and J lost 0 bases, with 16 bases between them.

The chain combines TRBV27 with TRBJ2-7; perhaps TRBD2 as D (6 bases). The CDR3 sequence is 13 residues long. Germline lookup yields CDR1 MNHEY and CDR2 SMNVEV (reference sequence). Trimming shortened V by 5 bases and J by 3 bases, and 11 bases separated the two germline ends. The CDR3 sequence is CASSPLGGYEQYF. DNA for the CDR3: TGTGCCAGCAGTCCACTGGGGGGCTACGAGCAGTACTTC.

The chain uses TRBV5-6 and TRBJ2-2; D call uncertain. The germline V gene encodes CDR1 SGHDT and CDR2 YYEEEE. The CDR3 has 11 amino acids. Trimming took off 7 bases at V and 5 bases at J, with 6 bases between the two ends. This CDR3 is CASVGTGELFF. CDR3 bases: TGTGCCAGCGTCGGAACCGGGGAGCTGTTTTTT.

Regarding this clonotype: The limits of the CDR3 on the DNA are not certain, so only TCRdb's listed CDR3 is given. V and J are TRBV12-5 and TRBJ1-2; the table calls TRBD1, which could not be checked here. Ends included, the CDR3 has 17 residues. The germline V gene has CDR1 LGHNT and CDR2 FRNRAP. This chain's CDR3 is CASGLERDRGRHYGYTF.

Remarks on this clonotype: This may arise from a read error, as a much more abundant clone is one base away. The conserved closing phenylalanine or tryptophan is absent in this CDR3, likely reflecting a read error. The chain carries TRBV6-6 and TRBJ2-5, with D perhaps matching TRBD1 (6 bases). Germline assignment: CDR1 MNHNY and CDR2 SVGAGI (reference sequence). Trimming removed 5 bases from V and 4 bases from J, with 14 bases in between. The CDR3 spans 14 residues. The CDR3 DNA follows: TGTGCCAGCAGTCAAGACAGGAGGAGAGAGACCCAGTACCTC. It is translated as CASSQDRRRETQYL.

V and J are TRBV9 and TRBJ2-1; D unresolved. Germline V lookup: CDR1 SGDLS, CDR2 YYNGEE. The CDR3 is 15 residues long. The ends were cut back, 1 base at V and 2 bases at J, with 10 bases in the middle. The CDR3 coding sequence is TGTGCCAGCAGCGTATCTTCCCGGACCTACAATGAGCAGTTCTTC. This sequence encodes CASSVSSRTYNEQFF.

In its sample, this clonotype was seen a few times. The chain recombines TRBV29-1 with TRBJ2-7; D perhaps matches TRBD2 (6 bases). V was pared by 0 bases and J by 3 bases, with 18 bases between. The germline gives CDR1 SQVTM, CDR2 ANQGSEA. The CDR3 is 16 residues long. The CDR3 reads CSVEDGGTDSDYEQYF. The CDR3 DNA is TGCAGCGTTGAAGATGGGGGGACGGATTCTGACTACGAGCAGTACTTC.